A selection of T cell receptor beta chains follows, all from one sample in a study of shared clonotypes between healthy human individuals. Produced via immunoSEQ multiplex PCR; TCRdb's table is partial and in-frame only. The sample shows 1.6 million or so clones, roughly 97% of them seen only once. The material sequenced was naive CD4+ T cells sorted from blood. The receptors come from a man aged 25 to 40 in good health. The CDR3 runs from the conserved cysteine through the conserved F or W. Each record gives: CDR3 DNA, CDR3 protein, clone size, J gene, D gene, V gene. The D gene is left open where the match is weak. Clone size is given for some rows only: seen once, a few or many times, or a class if the clone is expanded.

CDR3 DNA: TGTGCCAGTAGTATGGGGTCGGGATACACAGATACGCAGTATTTT; CDR3 protein: CASSMGSGYTDTQYF; clone size: .; J gene: TRBJ2-3; D gene: .; V gene: TRBV19
CDR3 DNA: TGTGCCAGCAGCTTACTGGAGGGAAACGGTGAGCAGTTCTTC; CDR3 protein: CASSLLEGNGEQFF; clone size: .; J gene: TRBJ2-1; D gene: .; V gene: TRBV5-4
CDR3 DNA: TGTGCCAGCAGTTACTCATGGCAGGGCTACGAGCAGTACTTC; CDR3 protein: CASSYSWQGYEQYF; clone size: .; J gene: TRBJ2-7; D gene: .; V gene: TRBV6-6
CDR3 DNA: TGTGCCAGCAGCAAAGGGGGCGAGGGTGAAGCTTTCTTT; CDR3 protein: CASSKGGEGEAFF; clone size: .; J gene: TRBJ1-1; D gene: TRBD1; V gene: TRBV7-9
CDR3 DNA: TGTGCCAGCAGAATAAAGGGACTTGAACATGGCTACACCTTC; CDR3 protein: CASRIKGLEHGYTF; clone size: .; J gene: TRBJ1-2; D gene: .; V gene: TRBV2
CDR3 DNA: TGTGCCAGCAGCTTCGCGCCTAGCGGGGTCGAGACCCAGTACTTC; CDR3 protein: CASSFAPSGVETQYF; clone size: .; J gene: TRBJ2-5; D gene: TRBD2; V gene: TRBV5-4
CDR3 DNA: TGCGCCAGCAGTCCTCTACTAGCGGGAGTGTCCCAACAAGAGACCCAGTACTTC; CDR3 protein: CASSPLLAGVSQQETQYF; clone size: .; J gene: TRBJ2-5; D gene: TRBD2; V gene: TRBV10-2
CDR3 DNA: TGTGCCAGCAAAACCGGGACAGTGACCAATCAGCCCCAGCATTTT; CDR3 protein: CASKTGTVTNQPQHF; clone size: .; J gene: TRBJ1-5; D gene: TRBD1; V gene: TRBV28
CDR3 DNA: TGCGCCAGCAGCTTACCCCAGAGCTCTGGGGCCAACGTCCTGACTTTC; CDR3 protein: CASSLPQSSGANVLTF; clone size: .; J gene: TRBJ2-6; D gene: .; V gene: TRBV5-1
CDR3 DNA: TGTGCCAGCAGCTCCCTGACCAGCGGGGCTGACTTC; CDR3 protein: CASSSLTSGADF; clone size: .; J gene: TRBJ2-7; D gene: TRBD2; V gene: TRBV11-2
CDR3 DNA: TGCGCCAGCAGTGCCAGACTAGCGTCTGCAGATACGCAGTATTTT; CDR3 protein: CASSARLASADTQYF; clone size: .; J gene: TRBJ2-3; D gene: TRBD2; V gene: TRBV10-1
CDR3 DNA: TGTGCCAGCAGTTACTCGACAGGGAATCAGCCCCAGCATTTT; CDR3 protein: CASSYSTGNQPQHF; clone size: once; J gene: TRBJ1-5; D gene: TRBD1; V gene: TRBV6-6
CDR3 DNA: TGTGCCATCAAGGAGAGCGATAACTATGGCTACACCTTC; CDR3 protein: CAIKESDNYGYTF; clone size: .; J gene: TRBJ1-2; D gene: .; V gene: TRBV10-3
CDR3 DNA: TGTGCCAGCAGCGACAGGGGCGGGGGGGACATTCAGTACTTC; CDR3 protein: CASSDRGGGDIQYF; clone size: .; J gene: TRBJ2-4; D gene: TRBD2; V gene: TRBV9
CDR3 DNA: TGTGCCAGTAGAGGTGCGGGAGGCCCCTCCTACGAGCAGTACTTC; CDR3 protein: CASRGAGGPSYEQYF; clone size: .; J gene: TRBJ2-7; D gene: TRBD2; V gene: TRBV19
CDR3 DNA: TGTGCCAGCTCATCCCGACAGGTCAGCAATCAGCCCCAGCATTTT; CDR3 protein: CASSSRQVSNQPQHF; clone size: .; J gene: TRBJ1-5; D gene: .; V gene: TRBV18
CDR3 DNA: TGTGCCAGTAGTTATCTAGCGGGAGAGCAGTTCTTC; CDR3 protein: CASSYLAGEQFF; clone size: .; J gene: TRBJ2-1; D gene: TRBD2; V gene: TRBV19
CDR3 DNA: TGTGCCAGCAGCTTAGGTGGGACAGGGGCCACTGAAGCTTTCTTT; CDR3 protein: CASSLGGTGATEAFF; clone size: .; J gene: TRBJ1-1; D gene: TRBD1; V gene: TRBV7-2
CDR3 DNA: TGCGCCAGCACCCAACAGGGTACGGAGACCCAGTACTTC; CDR3 protein: CASTQQGTETQYF; clone size: .; J gene: TRBJ2-5; D gene: .; V gene: TRBV5-1
CDR3 DNA: TGTGCCAGCTCTTTGAGGCCCCAGGGAGATACGCAGTATTTT; CDR3 protein: CASSLRPQGDTQYF; clone size: .; J gene: TRBJ2-3; D gene: .; V gene: TRBV18
CDR3 DNA: TGTGCCGGGGGGTGGCGGGGATTCCCCCAGCATTTT; CDR3 protein: CAGGWRGFPQHF; clone size: .; J gene: TRBJ1-5; D gene: .; V gene: TRBV19
CDR3 DNA: TGCGCCAGCACGTACGGGAGGGGGTCCTACGAGCAGTACTTC; CDR3 protein: CASTYGRGSYEQYF; clone size: .; J gene: TRBJ2-7; D gene: TRBD2; V gene: TRBV5-1
CDR3 DNA: TGTGCCAGCTGGGTCTCCCTGTTGTCCAATGAGCAGTTCTTC; CDR3 protein: CASWVSLLSNEQFF; clone size: .; J gene: TRBJ2-1; D gene: .; V gene: TRBV27
CDR3 DNA: TGTGCCAGCAGTTTTCGCTCTAGGTCCAGCTCCTACGAGCAGTACTTC; CDR3 protein: CASSFRSRSSSYEQYF; clone size: .; J gene: TRBJ2-7; D gene: .; V gene: TRBV27
CDR3 DNA: TGTGCCAGCAGCGTAGGGGGGGATCAAGAGACCCAGTACTTC; CDR3 protein: CASSVGGDQETQYF; clone size: .; J gene: TRBJ2-5; D gene: .; V gene: TRBV9
CDR3 DNA: TGTGCCAGTAGTATGGCCCAGTCTCGGTGGGGCAGGGTGTATGAGCAGTTCTTC; CDR3 protein: CASSMAQSRWGRVYEQFF; clone size: .; J gene: TRBJ2-1; D gene: .; V gene: TRBV19
CDR3 DNA: TGTGCCAGCTCACCGCAAGCGGGAGGGCCCAACGAGCAGTACTTC; CDR3 protein: CASSPQAGGPNEQYF; clone size: once; J gene: TRBJ2-7; D gene: TRBD2; V gene: TRBV18
CDR3 DNA: TGCGCCAGCAGCTTGACAGGAGAAGATTCCTACGAGCAGTACTTC; CDR3 protein: CASSLTGEDSYEQYF; clone size: .; J gene: TRBJ2-7; D gene: .; V gene: TRBV5-1
CDR3 DNA: TGCGCCAGCAGCCAAGTTGCAGGGACGAACTACAATGAGCAGTTCTTC; CDR3 protein: CASSQVAGTNYNEQFF; clone size: .; J gene: TRBJ2-1; D gene: .; V gene: TRBV4-1
CDR3 DNA: TGTGCCAGCAGTAGGACTAGCGGTGACAATGAGCAGTTCTTC; CDR3 protein: CASSRTSGDNEQFF; clone size: .; J gene: TRBJ2-1; D gene: TRBD2; V gene: TRBV6-5
CDR3 DNA: TGTGCCAGTAGTCCCGGGACAGTGATCTCCTACGAGCAGTACTTC; CDR3 protein: CASSPGTVISYEQYF; clone size: .; J gene: TRBJ2-7; D gene: TRBD1; V gene: TRBV19
CDR3 DNA: TGCGCCAGCAGCCTCAGGGCTCTAGATACGCAGTATTTT; CDR3 protein: CASSLRALDTQYF; clone size: once; J gene: TRBJ2-3; D gene: .; V gene: TRBV10-1
CDR3 DNA: TGTGCCACTACCCGACAGGTTGGGGAGACCCAGTACTTC; CDR3 protein: CATTRQVGETQYF; clone size: .; J gene: TRBJ2-5; D gene: .; V gene: TRBV2
CDR3 DNA: TGCAGCGTTATATATCGTCATAGAGGGTCGGACTACACCTTC; CDR3 protein: CSVIYRHRGSDYTF; clone size: .; J gene: TRBJ1-2; D gene: .; V gene: TRBV29-1
CDR3 DNA: TGTGCCAGCTCCCTCTTTAGCGGTTATGAGCAGTTCTTC; CDR3 protein: CASSLFSGYEQFF; clone size: once; J gene: TRBJ2-1; D gene: .; V gene: TRBV18
CDR3 DNA: TGTGCCAGCAGCGTGATCGGGGGCAACACCATATATTTT; CDR3 protein: CASSVIGGNTIYF; clone size: .; J gene: TRBJ1-3; D gene: .; V gene: TRBV9
CDR3 DNA: TGTGCCAGCAGGACTCCCCGGCAGCACTATGGCTACACCTTC; CDR3 protein: CASRTPRQHYGYTF; clone size: .; J gene: TRBJ1-2; D gene: .; V gene: TRBV28
CDR3 DNA: TGTGCCAGCAGTTGGTTCACTATGTGGGGAATCTCCTACAATGAGCAGTTCTTC; CDR3 protein: CASSWFTMWGISYNEQFF; clone size: .; J gene: TRBJ2-1; D gene: .; V gene: TRBV28
CDR3 DNA: TGTGCCAGCCTTCCGACCTCGAACACCGGGGAGCTGTTTTTT; CDR3 protein: CASLPTSNTGELFF; clone size: .; J gene: TRBJ2-2; D gene: .; V gene: TRBV2
CDR3 DNA: TGCGCCAGCAGCTTGGACAGGGCGTTCAATGAGCAGTTCTTC; CDR3 protein: CASSLDRAFNEQFF; clone size: .; J gene: TRBJ2-1; D gene: .; V gene: TRBV5-1
CDR3 DNA: TGTGCCAGCCAGCGACCCCAGCGGGAACAAGAGACCCAGTACTTC; CDR3 protein: CASQRPQREQETQYF; clone size: .; J gene: TRBJ2-5; D gene: TRBD2; V gene: TRBV2
CDR3 DNA: TGTGCCAGCAGTTCCGGGGGAGCCACCCCCTACGAGCAGTACTTC; CDR3 protein: CASSSGGATPYEQYF; clone size: .; J gene: TRBJ2-7; D gene: .; V gene: TRBV28
CDR3 DNA: TGTGCCAGCAGTAAGGGGTTCGGATACACTGAAGCTTTCTTT; CDR3 protein: CASSKGFGYTEAFF; clone size: .; J gene: TRBJ1-1; D gene: .; V gene: TRBV6-1
CDR3 DNA: TGCGCCAGCAGCTCAGGGGGACAAAACACCGGGGAGCTGTTTTTT; CDR3 protein: CASSSGGQNTGELFF; clone size: .; J gene: TRBJ2-2; D gene: TRBD1; V gene: TRBV5-1
CDR3 DNA: TGTGCCAGCAGTTTTTCCCTGGGGGGGGGCTATGGCTACACCTTC; CDR3 protein: CASSFSLGGGYGYTF; clone size: .; J gene: TRBJ1-2; D gene: .; V gene: TRBV28
CDR3 DNA: TGTGCCAGCAGCGCCTCCGGGACAGGGAATGAAAAACTGTTTTTT; CDR3 protein: CASSASGTGNEKLFF; clone size: .; J gene: TRBJ1-4; D gene: TRBD1; V gene: TRBV9
CDR3 DNA: TGTGCCAGCTCAGGATTAGCGGGAGAGTACAATGAGCAGTTCTTC; CDR3 protein: CASSGLAGEYNEQFF; clone size: .; J gene: TRBJ2-1; D gene: TRBD2; V gene: TRBV18
CDR3 DNA: TGTGCCAGCACCCCACAAACAACTAATGAAAAACTGTTTTTT; CDR3 protein: CASTPQTTNEKLFF; clone size: .; J gene: TRBJ1-4; D gene: .; V gene: TRBV2
CDR3 DNA: TGTGCCAGCACTCCCAGGACGGGAGCCTACGAGCAGTACTTC; CDR3 protein: CASTPRTGAYEQYF; clone size: .; J gene: TRBJ2-7; D gene: .; V gene: TRBV28
CDR3 DNA: TGTGCCAGCAGCCCGCGGACGACCAGCTCCTACGAGCAGTACTTC; CDR3 protein: CASSPRTTSSYEQYF; clone size: .; J gene: TRBJ2-7; D gene: .; V gene: TRBV7-9
CDR3 DNA: TGTGCCAGCAGGGAGGGCATCACCTACAATGAGCAGTTCTTC; CDR3 protein: CASREGITYNEQFF; clone size: .; J gene: TRBJ2-1; D gene: .; V gene: TRBV6-5
CDR3 DNA: TGTGCCAGCAGTCCCCCCAATCGGCCCCAGCATTTT; CDR3 protein: CASSPPNRPQHF; clone size: once; J gene: TRBJ1-5; D gene: .; V gene: TRBV6-5
CDR3 DNA: TGTGCCAGCAGCTTGGCAAGCTCTGGGGCCAACGTCCTGACTTTC; CDR3 protein: CASSLASSGANVLTF; clone size: .; J gene: TRBJ2-6; D gene: .; V gene: TRBV7-3
CDR3 DNA: TGTGCCTGGGGGCCCCGTCGAGTGGGTGGCTACACCTTC; CDR3 protein: CAWGPRRVGGYTF; clone size: once; J gene: TRBJ1-2; D gene: .; V gene: TRBV30
CDR3 DNA: TGTGCCAGCAGCCCCCCCGGACGGGGGTCTGGAAACACCATATATTTT; CDR3 protein: CASSPPGRGSGNTIYF; clone size: .; J gene: TRBJ1-3; D gene: .; V gene: TRBV6-6
CDR3 DNA: TGTGCCAGCAGTTCGCGGGGGACAGGGAAGTTCTATAGCAATCAGCCCCAGCATTTT; CDR3 protein: CASSSRGTGKFYSNQPQHF; clone size: .; J gene: TRBJ1-5; D gene: TRBD1; V gene: TRBV28
CDR3 DNA: TGTGCCAGCAGCTTAGTTGGCGGGGAAGTAGGGTATTTT; CDR3 protein: CASSLVGGEVGYF; clone size: .; J gene: TRBJ2-3; D gene: .; V gene: TRBV7-9
CDR3 DNA: TGCGCCACCAGCAGAGGACCGGGACAAATCAACACTGAAGCTTTCTTT; CDR3 protein: CATSRGPGQINTEAFF; clone size: .; J gene: TRBJ1-1; D gene: .; V gene: TRBV15